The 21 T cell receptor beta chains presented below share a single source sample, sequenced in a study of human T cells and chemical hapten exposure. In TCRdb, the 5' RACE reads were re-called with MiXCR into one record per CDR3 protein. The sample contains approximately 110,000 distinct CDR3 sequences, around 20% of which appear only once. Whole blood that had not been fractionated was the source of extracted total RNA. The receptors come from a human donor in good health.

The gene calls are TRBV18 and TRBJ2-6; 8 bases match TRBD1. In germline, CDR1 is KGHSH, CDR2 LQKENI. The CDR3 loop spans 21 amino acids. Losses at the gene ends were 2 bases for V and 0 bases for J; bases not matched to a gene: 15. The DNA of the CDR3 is TGTGCCAGCTCACCAACTACCGGGACAGGTAGTCTCCACTCTGGGGCCAACGTCCTGACTTTC. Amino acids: CASSPTTGTGSLHSGANVLTF. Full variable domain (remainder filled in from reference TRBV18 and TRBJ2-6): NAGVMQNPRHLVRRRGQEARLRCSPMKGHSHVYWYRQLPEEGLKFMVYLQKENIIDESGMPKERFSAEFPKEGPSILRIQQVVRGDSAAYFCASSPTTGTGSLHSGANVLTFGAGSRLTVL.

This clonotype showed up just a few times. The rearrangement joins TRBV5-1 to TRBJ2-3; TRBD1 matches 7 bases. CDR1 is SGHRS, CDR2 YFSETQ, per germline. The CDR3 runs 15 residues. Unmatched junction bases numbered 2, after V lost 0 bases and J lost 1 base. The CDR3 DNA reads TGCGCCAGCAGCTTGGGACAGGGTCGCACAGATACGCAGTATTTT. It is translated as CASSLGQGRTDTQYF.

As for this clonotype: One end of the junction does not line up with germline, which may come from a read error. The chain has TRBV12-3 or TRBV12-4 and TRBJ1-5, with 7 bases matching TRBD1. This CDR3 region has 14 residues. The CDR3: CASSLAGGTSPQHF. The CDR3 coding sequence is TGTGCCAGCAGTCTAGCAGGGGGAACTTCGCCCCAGCATTTT.

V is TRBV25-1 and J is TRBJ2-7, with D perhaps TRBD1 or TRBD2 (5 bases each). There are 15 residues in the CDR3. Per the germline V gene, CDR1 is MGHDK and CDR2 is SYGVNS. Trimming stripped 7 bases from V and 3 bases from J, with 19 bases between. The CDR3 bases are TGTGCCAGCATGAGGGCTGGGGGTGATGACTACGAGCAGTACTTC. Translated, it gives CASMRAGGDDYEQYF.

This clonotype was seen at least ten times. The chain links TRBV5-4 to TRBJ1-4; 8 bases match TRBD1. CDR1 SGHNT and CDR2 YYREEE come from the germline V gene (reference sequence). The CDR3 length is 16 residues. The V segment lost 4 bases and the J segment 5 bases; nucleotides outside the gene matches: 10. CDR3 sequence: CASSDTGGGKNEKLFF. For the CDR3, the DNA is TGTGCCAGCAGCGATACAGGGGGAGGAAAAAATGAAAAACTGTTTTTT.

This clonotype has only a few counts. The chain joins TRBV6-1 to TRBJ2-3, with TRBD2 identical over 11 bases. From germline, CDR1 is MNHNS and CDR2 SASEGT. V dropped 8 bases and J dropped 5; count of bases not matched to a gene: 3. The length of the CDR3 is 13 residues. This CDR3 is CASLAGGRDTQYF. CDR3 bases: TGTGCCAGCTTAGCGGGAGGGCGAGATACGCAGTATTTT.

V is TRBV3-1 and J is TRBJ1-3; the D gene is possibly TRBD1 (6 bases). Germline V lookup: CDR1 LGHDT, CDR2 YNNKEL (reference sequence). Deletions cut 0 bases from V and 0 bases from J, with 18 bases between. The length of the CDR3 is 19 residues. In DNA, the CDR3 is TGTGCCAGCAGCCAAGACTGGGGCAGGGGACCGAGCTCTGGAAACACCATATATTTT. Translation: CASSQDWGRGPSSGNTIYF.

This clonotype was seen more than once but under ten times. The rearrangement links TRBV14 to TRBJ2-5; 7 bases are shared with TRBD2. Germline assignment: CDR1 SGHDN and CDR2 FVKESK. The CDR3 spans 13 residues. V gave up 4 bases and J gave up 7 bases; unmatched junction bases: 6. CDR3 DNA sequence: TGTGCCAGCAGCCTGGCGGGAGCTGCGACCCAGTACTTC. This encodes CASSLAGAATQYF.

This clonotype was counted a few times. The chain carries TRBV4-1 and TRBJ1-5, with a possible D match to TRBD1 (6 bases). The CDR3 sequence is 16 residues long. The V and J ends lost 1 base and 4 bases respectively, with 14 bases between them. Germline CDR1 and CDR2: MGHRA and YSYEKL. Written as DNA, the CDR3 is TGCGCCAGCAGCCAAGTCGGACAGTCCTTGAATCAGCCCCAGCATTTT. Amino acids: CASSQVGQSLNQPQHF.

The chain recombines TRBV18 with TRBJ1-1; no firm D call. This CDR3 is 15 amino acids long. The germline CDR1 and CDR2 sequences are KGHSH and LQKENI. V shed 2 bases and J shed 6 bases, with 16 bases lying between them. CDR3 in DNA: TGTGCCAGCTCACCAAGAGAAGGTTCTTACGCTGAAGCTTTCTTT. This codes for CASSPREGSYAEAFF.

CDR3 coding DNA: TGTGCCATCAGACCGACTAGCACAGATACGCAGTATTTT. This encodes CAIRPTSTDTQYF. V usage is TRBV10-3 and J usage is TRBJ2-3; D ambiguous. The CDR3 covers 13 residues. Germline-derived CDR1 and CDR2 are ENHRY and SYGVKD. Trimming shortened V by 6 bases and J by 0 bases, and 7 bases separated the two germline ends.

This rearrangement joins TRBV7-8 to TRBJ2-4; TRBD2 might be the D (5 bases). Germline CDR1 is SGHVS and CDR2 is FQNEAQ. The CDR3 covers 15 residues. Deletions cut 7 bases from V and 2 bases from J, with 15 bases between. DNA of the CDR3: TGTGCCAGCAACCCGTACGGAGGTCCCAAAAACATTCAGTACTTC. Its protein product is CASNPYGGPKNIQYF.

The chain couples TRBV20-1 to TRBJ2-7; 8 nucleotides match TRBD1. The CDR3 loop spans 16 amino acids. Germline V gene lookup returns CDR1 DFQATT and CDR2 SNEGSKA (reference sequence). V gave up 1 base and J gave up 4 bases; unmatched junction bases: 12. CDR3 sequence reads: CSARAPPPGQVYEQYF. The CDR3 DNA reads TGCAGTGCTAGAGCCCCTCCGCCGGGACAGGTATACGAGCAGTACTTC.

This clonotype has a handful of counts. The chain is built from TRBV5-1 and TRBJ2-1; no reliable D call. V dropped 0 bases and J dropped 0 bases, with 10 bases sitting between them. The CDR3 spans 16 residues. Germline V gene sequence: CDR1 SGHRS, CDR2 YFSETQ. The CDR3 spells CASSLDVGSSYNEQFF. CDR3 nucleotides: TGCGCCAGCAGCTTGGACGTGGGAAGCTCCTACAATGAGCAGTTCTTC.

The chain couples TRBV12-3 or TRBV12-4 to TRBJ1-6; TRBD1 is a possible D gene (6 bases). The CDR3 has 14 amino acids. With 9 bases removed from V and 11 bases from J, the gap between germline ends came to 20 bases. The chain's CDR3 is CASRGFGRDPPLHF. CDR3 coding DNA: TGTGCCAGTAGGGGGTTCGGGAGGGATCCACCCCTCCACTTT.

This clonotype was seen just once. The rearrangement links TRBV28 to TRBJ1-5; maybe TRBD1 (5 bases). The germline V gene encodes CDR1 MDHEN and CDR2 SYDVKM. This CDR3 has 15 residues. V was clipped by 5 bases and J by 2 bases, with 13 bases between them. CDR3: CASSPNGGGNQPQHF. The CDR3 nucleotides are TGTGCCAGCAGTCCGAACGGGGGGGGCAATCAGCCCCAGCATTTT.

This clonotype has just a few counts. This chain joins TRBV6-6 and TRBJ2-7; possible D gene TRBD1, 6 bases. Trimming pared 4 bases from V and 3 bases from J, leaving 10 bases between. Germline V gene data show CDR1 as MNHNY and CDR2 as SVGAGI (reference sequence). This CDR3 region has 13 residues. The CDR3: CASSSGVGYEQYF. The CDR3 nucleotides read TGTGCCAGCAGTTCAGGGGTCGGCTACGAGCAGTACTTC.

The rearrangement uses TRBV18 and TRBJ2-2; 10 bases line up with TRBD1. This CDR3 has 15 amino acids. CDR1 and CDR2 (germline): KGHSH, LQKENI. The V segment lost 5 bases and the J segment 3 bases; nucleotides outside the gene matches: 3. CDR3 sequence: CASSRGQGDTGELFF. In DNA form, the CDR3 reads TGTGCCAGCTCAAGAGGACAGGGGGACACCGGGGAGCTGTTTTTT.

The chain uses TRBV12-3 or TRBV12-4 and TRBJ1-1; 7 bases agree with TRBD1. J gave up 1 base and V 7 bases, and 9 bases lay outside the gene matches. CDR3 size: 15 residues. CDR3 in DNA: TGTGCCAGCACGGGACAGACCCTAAAGAACACTGAAGCTTTCTTT. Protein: CASTGQTLKNTEAFF.

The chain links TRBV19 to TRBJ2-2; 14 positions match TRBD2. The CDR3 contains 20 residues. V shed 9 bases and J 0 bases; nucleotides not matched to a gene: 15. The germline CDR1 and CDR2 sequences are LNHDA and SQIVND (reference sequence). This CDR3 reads CASPMRPGTSGSSNTGELFF. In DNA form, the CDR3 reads TGTGCCAGCCCAATGAGACCCGGGACTAGCGGGAGTTCGAACACCGGGGAGCTGTTTTTT.

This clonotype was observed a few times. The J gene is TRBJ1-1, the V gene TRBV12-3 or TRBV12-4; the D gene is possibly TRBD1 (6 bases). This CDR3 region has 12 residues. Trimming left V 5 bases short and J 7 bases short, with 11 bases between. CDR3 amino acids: CASSGGAGEAFF. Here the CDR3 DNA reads TGTGCCAGCAGTGGGGGGGCGGGTGAAGCTTTCTTT.